This T cell receptor (beta chain) was observed in a study of T cells in Graves' hyperthyroidism and ophthalmopathy. Diagnostic assessment was based on clinical symptoms, serum thyroxine and TRAb, thyroid ultrasound and orbital computed tomography. Comments on this clonotype: Its antigen is undetermined.

The length of the CDR3 is 17 residues. The junction had 16 bases not matched to a gene; V was cut back by 5 bases and J by 7 bases. The germline V gene encodes CDR1 LNHNV and CDR2 YYDKDF (reference sequence). Study results and limitations: Within blood appeared most thyroid clonotypes that had expanded above 0.001. Ophthalmopathy cases were set apart from stable hyperthyroidism by a 13 V-J model. For ophthalmopathy, model prediction preceded onset by a median about six months.

Researchers took RNA transcripts and amplified the TCR beta CDR3 regions from them. Carried out on the TCR CDR3, a first-round RT-PCR used the HTBI primer set. TCRdb itself ran the multiplex PCR reads through MiXCR, one entry per CDR3 protein. The repertoire has roughly 500,000 distinct CDR3 sequences, approximately 49% of them found once; the top ten carry about 45%. The V and J genes are TRBV15 and TRBJ1-1, with 10 bases that match TRBD1. The sample comprised peripheral blood or thyroid tissue (not recorded which). The clonotype originates from an adult woman with Graves' disease, either hyperthyroidism or ophthalmopathy (not recorded which). CDR3 loop: CATSRRLRTGGIGEAFF. CDR3 DNA: TGTGCCACCAGCCGGAGACTGAGGACAGGGGGTATCGGTGAAGCTTTCTTT.